This record covers a single TCR beta chain. Its specificity is unknown. Generated by immunoSEQ multiplex PCR, the TCRdb table keeps only in-frame clones and is missing some. The table includes roughly 250,000 clones, under 75% detected once. This specimen comes from a study of cytotoxic CD8 clonotypes in ibrutinib-treated CLL. Background on the study: The cohort had around 10 relapsed/refractory and 15 treatment-naive patients, roughly 17 IGHV unmutated.

The junction had 4 bases not matched to a gene; V was cut back by 4 bases and J by 5 bases. Per germline, CDR1 SGHDN and CDR2 FVKESK. The CDR3 consists of 15 residues. Study-level points and caveats: Clonotypes that were public were uncommon, and they contracted or stayed stable on treatment. The clonality went up when patients responded to ibrutinib and dropped back toward baseline at progression.

V gene TRBV14 combines with J gene TRBJ2-7; 14 bases agree with TRBD2. The receptor was isolated from a human donor with chronic lymphocytic leukemia. Sequences were derived from PBMCs, sampled after 24 months of ibrutinib treatment. Written as DNA, the CDR3 is TGTGCCAGCAGCCTTCTGGGACTAGCGGGAGACGAGCAGTACTTC. Its translation: CASSLLGLAGDEQYF.